The source of this T cell receptor beta chain is a study of blood T cells in healthy people across ages. This clonotype was seen only a few times. Its matching antigen is unknown. Broader study findings: A strong correlation between TCR beta diversity and naive T cell percentage was seen.

Whenever a sample was processed, at least 6.5 million PBMCs were isolated. This CDR3 is 13 amino acids long. V dropped 5 bases and J dropped 9; count of bases not matched to a gene: 5. CDR1 is SEHNR and CDR2 is FQNEAQ in the germline V gene (reference sequence). Then a second PCR, running roughly 7 to 11 cycles, was carried out with a sample-barcoded 5' primer and a J-beta primer mix. TCRdb independently ran MiXCR on the 5' RACE reads; one entry per CDR3 protein. The sample shows roughly 1,700,000 distinct CDR3 sequences, 25% to 30% of them seen only once. The source of this sequence is a woman aged 30 to 39 in good health. The sample was blood. This chain connects TRBV7-9 to TRBJ2-1; 9 bases fit TRBD2. The CDR3 spells CASSGSGRGEQFF. The CDR3 nucleotides read TGTGCCAGCAGCGGTAGCGGGAGAGGTGAGCAGTTCTTC.